A selection of T cell receptor beta chains follows, all from one sample in a study of blood T cell repertoires in COVID-19. Assay used: immunoSEQ multiplex PCR; TCRdb lists only in-frame clones, some missing. This sample has around 250,000 clones; more than 80% occur once, and the top ten carry 4.1%. Material for sequencing was PBMCs or T cells enriched from blood (not recorded which). The receptor set was obtained from a woman in her twenties or thirties with acute COVID-19. The CDR3 runs from the conserved cysteine through the conserved F or W. The order of the fields is J gene, V gene, D gene, clone size, CDR3 protein, CDR3 DNA. The D gene is left open where the match is weak. Expanded clones get a size class; other rows say once, few or many, or leave the size out.

J: TRBJ2-5; V: TRBV11-2; D: TRBD1; size: .; CDR3: CASSAPGQPKGETQYF; DNA: TGTGCCAGCAGCGCACCGGGACAGCCAAAGGGGGAGACCCAGTACTTC
J: TRBJ2-7; V: TRBV2; D: TRBD2; size: .; CDR3: CAKLAGSGEQYF; DNA: TGTGCCAAACTAGCGGGATCGGGCGAGCAGTACTTC
J: TRBJ2-7; V: TRBV7-6; D: .; size: .; CDR3: CASSLVSSPDEQYF; DNA: TGTGCCAGCAGCTTAGTCTCCTCACCGGACGAGCAGTACTTC
J: TRBJ1-3; V: TRBV2; D: .; size: once; CDR3: CASSEAEGRGNTIYF; DNA: TGTGCCAGCAGTGAAGCGGAGGGGAGAGGAAACACCATATATTTT
J: TRBJ2-3; V: TRBV4-3; D: TRBD2; size: once; CDR3: CASSIGTSGRAPEITQYF; DNA: TGCGCCAGCAGCATAGGGACTAGCGGGAGGGCCCCGGAGATTACGCAGTATTTT
J: TRBJ2-7; V: TRBV3-1/TRBV3-2; D: TRBD2; size: .; CDR3: CASSAGGPPYEQYF; DNA: TGTGCCAGCAGCGCGGGAGGGCCGCCCTACGAGCAGTACTTC
J: TRBJ1-2; V: TRBV27; D: TRBD1; size: .; CDR3: CASSLSIDRGLGYTF; DNA: TGTGCCAGCAGTTTATCAATCGACAGGGGGCTTGGCTACACCTTC
J: TRBJ2-7; V: TRBV7-9; D: .; size: few; CDR3: CASSLGSGNGEQYF; DNA: TGTGCCAGCAGCTTAGGTTCAGGGAACGGCGAGCAGTACTTC
J: TRBJ2-5; V: TRBV30; D: TRBD2; size: .; CDR3: CAWTVSGSRGETQYF; DNA: TGTGCCTGGACGGTTAGCGGGAGTCGCGGGGAGACCCAGTACTTC
J: TRBJ2-7; V: TRBV6-5; D: TRBD2; size: .; CDR3: CASSYSGLAAPYEQYF; DNA: TGTGCCAGCAGTTACTCCGGGCTAGCGGCACCCTACGAGCAGTACTTC
J: TRBJ2-1; V: TRBV7-2; D: TRBD2; size: .; CDR3: CASSLVAAGGGNEQFF; DNA: TGTGCCAGCAGCTTAGTTGCAGCGGGAGGTGGAAATGAGCAGTTCTTC
J: TRBJ1-3; V: TRBV18; D: .; size: .; CDR3: CASTSTGGSGNTIYF; DNA: TGTGCCAGCACTTCGACAGGCGGGTCTGGAAACACCATATATTTT
J: TRBJ2-7; V: TRBV10-3; D: TRBD1; size: .; CDR3: CAISGDSSYEQYF; DNA: TGTGCCATCAGTGGGGACAGTTCCTACGAGCAGTACTTC
J: TRBJ2-1; V: TRBV5-4; D: TRBD1; size: .; CDR3: CASSLHRGPGWDEQFF; DNA: TGTGCCAGCAGCTTACACAGGGGGCCGGGATGGGATGAGCAGTTCTTC
J: TRBJ2-3; V: TRBV5-5; D: TRBD2; size: .; CDR3: CASSTGLAGPTDTQYF; DNA: TGTGCCAGCAGCACGGGACTAGCGGGCCCCACAGATACGCAGTATTTT
J: TRBJ2-1; V: TRBV14; D: .; size: few; CDR3: CASSQVWGGEDEQFF; DNA: TGTGCCAGCAGCCAAGTCTGGGGCGGGGAGGATGAGCAGTTCTTC
J: TRBJ1-4; V: TRBV7-8; D: .; size: .; CDR3: CASSRDLSGEKLFF; DNA: TGTGCCAGCAGCCGAGACCTGAGCGGTGAAAAACTGTTTTTT
J: TRBJ2-3; V: TRBV3-1/TRBV3-2; D: .; size: .; CDR3: CASSQDGRSTDTQYF; DNA: TGTGCCAGCAGCCAAGATGGGCGAAGCACAGATACGCAGTATTTT
J: TRBJ2-2; V: TRBV6-5; D: .; size: .; CDR3: CASSYSPGLTGELFF; DNA: TGTGCCAGCAGTTACTCTCCGGGATTGACCGGGGAGCTGTTTTTT
J: TRBJ2-3; V: TRBV6-5; D: .; size: .; CDR3: CASSYQGGSTDTQYF; DNA: TGTGCCAGCAGTTACCAGGGCGGAAGCACAGATACGCAGTATTTT
J: TRBJ1-1; V: TRBV20-1; D: TRBD1; size: .; CDR3: CSASDRGRSTEAFF; DNA: TGCAGTGCGAGTGACAGGGGAAGGAGTACTGAAGCTTTCTTT
J: TRBJ1-6; V: TRBV2; D: TRBD1; size: .; CDR3: CASSEAGTASNSPLHF; DNA: TGTGCCAGCAGTGAAGCCGGGACAGCTTCTAATTCACCCCTCCACTTT
J: TRBJ2-2; V: TRBV13; D: .; size: once; CDR3: CASSLGATGELFF; DNA: TGTGCCAGCAGCTTGGGGGCCACCGGGGAGCTGTTTTTT